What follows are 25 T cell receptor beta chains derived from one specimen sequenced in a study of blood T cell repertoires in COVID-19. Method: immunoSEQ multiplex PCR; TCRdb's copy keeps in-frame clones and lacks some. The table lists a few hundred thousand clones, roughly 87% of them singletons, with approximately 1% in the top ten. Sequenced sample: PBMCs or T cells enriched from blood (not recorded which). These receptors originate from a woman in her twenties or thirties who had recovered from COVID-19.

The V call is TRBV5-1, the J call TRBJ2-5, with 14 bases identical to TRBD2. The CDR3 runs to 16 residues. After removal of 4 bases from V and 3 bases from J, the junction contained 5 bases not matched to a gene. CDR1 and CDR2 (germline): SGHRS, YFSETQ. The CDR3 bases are TGCGCCAGCAGCGCCGGACTAGCGGGAGGTGAAGAGACCCAGTACTTC. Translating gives CASSAGLAGGEETQYF.

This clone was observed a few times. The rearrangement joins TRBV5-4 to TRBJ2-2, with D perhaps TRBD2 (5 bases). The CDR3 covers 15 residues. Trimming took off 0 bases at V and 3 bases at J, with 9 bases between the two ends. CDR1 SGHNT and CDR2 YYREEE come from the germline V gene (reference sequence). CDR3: CASSLEGRDTGELFF. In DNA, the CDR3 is TGTGCCAGCAGCTTGGAAGGGAGAGACACCGGGGAGCTGTTTTTT.

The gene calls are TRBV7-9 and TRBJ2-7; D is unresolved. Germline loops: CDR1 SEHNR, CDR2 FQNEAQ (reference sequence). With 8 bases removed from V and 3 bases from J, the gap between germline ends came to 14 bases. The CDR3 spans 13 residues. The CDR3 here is CASRRSSDYEQYF. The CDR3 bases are TGTGCCAGCCGCCGGAGCTCCGACTACGAGCAGTACTTC. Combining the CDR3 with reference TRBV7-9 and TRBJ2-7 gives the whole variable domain DTGVSQNPRHKITKRGQNVTFRCDPISEHNRLYWYRQTLGQGPEFLTYFQNEAQLEKSRLLSDRFSAERPKGSFSTLEIQRTEQGDSAMYLCASRRSSDYEQYFGPGTRLTVT.

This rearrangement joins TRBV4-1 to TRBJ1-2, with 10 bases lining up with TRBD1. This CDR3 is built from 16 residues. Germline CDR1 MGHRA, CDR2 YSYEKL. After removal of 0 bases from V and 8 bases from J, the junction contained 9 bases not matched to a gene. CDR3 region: CASSQDARQGASGYTF. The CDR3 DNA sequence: TGCGCCAGCAGCCAAGATGCGAGACAGGGGGCTTCGGGCTACACCTTC.

CDR3 coding DNA: TGTGCCAGCAGCCCGCAACAGAAGAACACCGGGGAGCTGTTTTTT. Translating gives CASSPQQKNTGELFF. V usage is TRBV7-2 and J usage is TRBJ2-2; D gene unclear. Germline values: CDR1 SGHTA, CDR2 FQGNSA. Between the trimmed V and J ends, which lost 5 bases and 1 base, there was a span of 11 bases. The CDR3 totals 15 residues. The full variable domain, in which reference TRBV7-2 and TRBJ2-2 provide the parts outside the CDR3, is GAGVSQSPSNKVTEKGKDVELRCDPISGHTALYWYRQSLGQGLEFLIYFQGNSAPDKSGLPSDRFSAERTGGSVSTLTIQRTQQEDSAVYLCASSPQQKNTGELFFGEGSRLTVL.

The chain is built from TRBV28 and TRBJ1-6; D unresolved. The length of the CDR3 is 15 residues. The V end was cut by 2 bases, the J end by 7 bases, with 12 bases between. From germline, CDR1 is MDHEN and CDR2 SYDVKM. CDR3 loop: CASSLGGVLNSPLHF. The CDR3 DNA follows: TGTGCCAGCAGTTTAGGCGGCGTGTTGAATTCACCCCTCCACTTT. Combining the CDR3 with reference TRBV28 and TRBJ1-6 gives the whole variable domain DVKVTQSSRYLVKRTGEKVFLECVQDMDHENMFWYRQDPGLGLRLIYFSYDVKMKEKGDIPEGYSVSREKKERFSLILESASTNQTSMYLCASSLGGVLNSPLHFGNGTRLTVT.

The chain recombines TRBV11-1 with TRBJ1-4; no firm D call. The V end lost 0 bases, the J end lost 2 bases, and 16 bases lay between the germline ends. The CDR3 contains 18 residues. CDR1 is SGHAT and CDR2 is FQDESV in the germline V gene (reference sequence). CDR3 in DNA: TGTGCCAGCAGCTTAGCCGGACCGCCTGGGAGGACTAATGAAAAACTGTTTTTT. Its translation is CASSLAGPPGRTNEKLFF.

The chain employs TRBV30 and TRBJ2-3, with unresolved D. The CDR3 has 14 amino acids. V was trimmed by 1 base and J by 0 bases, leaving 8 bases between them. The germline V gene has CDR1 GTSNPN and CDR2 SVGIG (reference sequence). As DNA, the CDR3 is TGTGCCTGGAGTGAAACAGCTAGCACAGATACGCAGTATTTT. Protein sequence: CAWSETASTDTQYF.

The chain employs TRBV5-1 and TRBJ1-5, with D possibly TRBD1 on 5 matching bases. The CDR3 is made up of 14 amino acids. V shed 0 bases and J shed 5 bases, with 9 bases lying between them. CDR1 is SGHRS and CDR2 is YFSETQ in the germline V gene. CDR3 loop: CASSLVAGDQPQHF. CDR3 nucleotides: TGCGCCAGCAGCTTGGTCGCGGGGGATCAGCCCCAGCATTTT.

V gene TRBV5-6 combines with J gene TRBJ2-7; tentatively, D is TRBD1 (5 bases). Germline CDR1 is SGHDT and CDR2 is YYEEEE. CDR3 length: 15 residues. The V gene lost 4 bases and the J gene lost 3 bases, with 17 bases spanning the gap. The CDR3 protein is CASSPRQNLLYEQYF. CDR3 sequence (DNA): TGTGCCAGCAGCCCCCGACAGAACCTACTCTACGAGCAGTACTTC.

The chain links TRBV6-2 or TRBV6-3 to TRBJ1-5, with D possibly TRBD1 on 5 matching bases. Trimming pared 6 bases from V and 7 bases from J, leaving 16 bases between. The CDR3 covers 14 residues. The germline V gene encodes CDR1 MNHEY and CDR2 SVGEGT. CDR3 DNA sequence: TGTGCCAGCAGCCGAAAAGCAGGGCCGCAGCCCCAGCATTTT. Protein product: CASSRKAGPQPQHF.

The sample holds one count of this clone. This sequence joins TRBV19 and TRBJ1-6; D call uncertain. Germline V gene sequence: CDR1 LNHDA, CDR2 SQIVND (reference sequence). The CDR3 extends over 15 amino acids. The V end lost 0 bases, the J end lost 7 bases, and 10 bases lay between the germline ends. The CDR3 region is CASSIDLAENSPLHF. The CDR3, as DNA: TGTGCCAGTAGTATAGATCTCGCAGAAAATTCACCCCTCCACTTT.

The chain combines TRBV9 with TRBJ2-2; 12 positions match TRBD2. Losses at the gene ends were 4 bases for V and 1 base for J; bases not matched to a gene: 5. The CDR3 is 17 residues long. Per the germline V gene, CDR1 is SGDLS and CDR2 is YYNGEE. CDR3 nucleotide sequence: TGTGCCAGCAGCACCTCGACTAGCGGGGGGAACACCGGGGAGCTGTTTTTT. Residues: CASSTSTSGGNTGELFF.

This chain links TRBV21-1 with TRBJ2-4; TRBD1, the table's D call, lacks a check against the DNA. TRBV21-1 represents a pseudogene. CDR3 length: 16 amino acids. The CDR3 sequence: CASSKLRDSAKNIQYF. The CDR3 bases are TGTGCCAGCAGCAAGCTCAGGGATTCGGCCAAAAACATTCAGTACTTC.

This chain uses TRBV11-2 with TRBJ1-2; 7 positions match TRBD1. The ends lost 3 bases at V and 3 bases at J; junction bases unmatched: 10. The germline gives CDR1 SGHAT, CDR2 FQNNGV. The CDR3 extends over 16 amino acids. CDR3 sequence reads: CASSFPGQGGYYGYTF. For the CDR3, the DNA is TGTGCCAGCAGCTTCCCCGGGCAGGGGGGTTACTATGGCTACACCTTC.

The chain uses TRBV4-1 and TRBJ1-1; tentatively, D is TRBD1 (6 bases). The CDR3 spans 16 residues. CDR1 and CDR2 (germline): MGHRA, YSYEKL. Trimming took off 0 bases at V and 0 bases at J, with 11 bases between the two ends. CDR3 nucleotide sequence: TGCGCCAGCAGCCAAGAAAGGACAGTTATGAACACTGAAGCTTTCTTT. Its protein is CASSQERTVMNTEAFF.

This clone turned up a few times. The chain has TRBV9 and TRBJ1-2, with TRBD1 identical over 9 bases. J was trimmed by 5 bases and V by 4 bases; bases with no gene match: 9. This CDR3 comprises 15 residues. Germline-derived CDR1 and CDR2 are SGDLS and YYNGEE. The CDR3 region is CASSPMGGTGYGYTF. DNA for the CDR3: TGTGCCAGCAGCCCTATGGGGGGGACAGGGTATGGCTACACCTTC.

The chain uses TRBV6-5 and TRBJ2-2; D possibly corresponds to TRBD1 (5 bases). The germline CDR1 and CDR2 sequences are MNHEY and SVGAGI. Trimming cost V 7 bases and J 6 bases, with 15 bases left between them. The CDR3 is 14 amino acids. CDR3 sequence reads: CASTPPQGAGELFF. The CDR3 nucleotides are TGTGCCAGCACCCCGCCCCAGGGCGCCGGGGAGCTGTTTTTT.

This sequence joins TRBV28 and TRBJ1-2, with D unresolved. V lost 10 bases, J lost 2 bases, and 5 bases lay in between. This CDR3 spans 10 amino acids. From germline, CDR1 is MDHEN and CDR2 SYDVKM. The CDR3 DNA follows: TGTGCCACCTCGAACTATGGCTACACCTTC. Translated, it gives CATSNYGYTF.

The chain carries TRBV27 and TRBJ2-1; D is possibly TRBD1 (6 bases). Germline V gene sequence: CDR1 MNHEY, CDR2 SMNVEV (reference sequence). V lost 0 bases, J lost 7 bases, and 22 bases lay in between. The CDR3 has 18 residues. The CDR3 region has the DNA TGTGCCAGCAGTTTATCCTCCGATCTTGACAGGATCAATAATGAGCAGTTCTTC. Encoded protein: CASSLSSDLDRINNEQFF.

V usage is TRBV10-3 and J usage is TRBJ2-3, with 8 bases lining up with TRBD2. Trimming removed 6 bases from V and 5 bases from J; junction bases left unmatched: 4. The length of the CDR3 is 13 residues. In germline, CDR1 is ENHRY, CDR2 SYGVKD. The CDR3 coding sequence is TGTGCCATCAGACCCGGGACTAGAGATACGCAGTATTTT. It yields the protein CAIRPGTRDTQYF.

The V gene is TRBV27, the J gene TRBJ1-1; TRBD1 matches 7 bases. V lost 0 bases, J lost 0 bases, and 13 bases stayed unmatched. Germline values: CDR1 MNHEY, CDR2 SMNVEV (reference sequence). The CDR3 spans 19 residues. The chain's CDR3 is CASSLSRRGRQGVNTEAFF. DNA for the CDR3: TGTGCCAGCAGTTTATCAAGGAGGGGGCGACAGGGCGTGAACACTGAAGCTTTCTTT.

The CDR3 nucleotides are TGTGCCAGTAGCTCTCCCCAGACAGGGCGGGATGGCTACACCTTC. This translates into CASSSPQTGRDGYTF. The chain uses TRBV19 and TRBJ1-2; 7 nucleotides agree with TRBD1. Germline loops: CDR1 LNHDA, CDR2 SQIVND (reference sequence). The CDR3 runs 15 residues. V was pared by 6 bases and J by 6 bases, with 13 bases of the junction left unmatched.

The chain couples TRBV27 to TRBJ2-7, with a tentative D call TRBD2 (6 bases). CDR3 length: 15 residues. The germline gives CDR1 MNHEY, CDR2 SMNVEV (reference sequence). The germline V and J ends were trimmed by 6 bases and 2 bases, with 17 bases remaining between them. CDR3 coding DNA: TGTGCCAGCAGCCGACCGGGACTCGAAACCTACGAGCAGTACTTC. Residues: CASSRPGLETYEQYF.

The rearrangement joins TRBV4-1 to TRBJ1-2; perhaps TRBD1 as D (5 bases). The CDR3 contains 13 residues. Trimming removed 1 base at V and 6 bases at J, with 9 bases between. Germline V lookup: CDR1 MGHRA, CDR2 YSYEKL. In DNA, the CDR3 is TGCGCCAGCAGCCAAGTTGCGGGGGATGGCTACACCTTC. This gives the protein CASSQVAGDGYTF.